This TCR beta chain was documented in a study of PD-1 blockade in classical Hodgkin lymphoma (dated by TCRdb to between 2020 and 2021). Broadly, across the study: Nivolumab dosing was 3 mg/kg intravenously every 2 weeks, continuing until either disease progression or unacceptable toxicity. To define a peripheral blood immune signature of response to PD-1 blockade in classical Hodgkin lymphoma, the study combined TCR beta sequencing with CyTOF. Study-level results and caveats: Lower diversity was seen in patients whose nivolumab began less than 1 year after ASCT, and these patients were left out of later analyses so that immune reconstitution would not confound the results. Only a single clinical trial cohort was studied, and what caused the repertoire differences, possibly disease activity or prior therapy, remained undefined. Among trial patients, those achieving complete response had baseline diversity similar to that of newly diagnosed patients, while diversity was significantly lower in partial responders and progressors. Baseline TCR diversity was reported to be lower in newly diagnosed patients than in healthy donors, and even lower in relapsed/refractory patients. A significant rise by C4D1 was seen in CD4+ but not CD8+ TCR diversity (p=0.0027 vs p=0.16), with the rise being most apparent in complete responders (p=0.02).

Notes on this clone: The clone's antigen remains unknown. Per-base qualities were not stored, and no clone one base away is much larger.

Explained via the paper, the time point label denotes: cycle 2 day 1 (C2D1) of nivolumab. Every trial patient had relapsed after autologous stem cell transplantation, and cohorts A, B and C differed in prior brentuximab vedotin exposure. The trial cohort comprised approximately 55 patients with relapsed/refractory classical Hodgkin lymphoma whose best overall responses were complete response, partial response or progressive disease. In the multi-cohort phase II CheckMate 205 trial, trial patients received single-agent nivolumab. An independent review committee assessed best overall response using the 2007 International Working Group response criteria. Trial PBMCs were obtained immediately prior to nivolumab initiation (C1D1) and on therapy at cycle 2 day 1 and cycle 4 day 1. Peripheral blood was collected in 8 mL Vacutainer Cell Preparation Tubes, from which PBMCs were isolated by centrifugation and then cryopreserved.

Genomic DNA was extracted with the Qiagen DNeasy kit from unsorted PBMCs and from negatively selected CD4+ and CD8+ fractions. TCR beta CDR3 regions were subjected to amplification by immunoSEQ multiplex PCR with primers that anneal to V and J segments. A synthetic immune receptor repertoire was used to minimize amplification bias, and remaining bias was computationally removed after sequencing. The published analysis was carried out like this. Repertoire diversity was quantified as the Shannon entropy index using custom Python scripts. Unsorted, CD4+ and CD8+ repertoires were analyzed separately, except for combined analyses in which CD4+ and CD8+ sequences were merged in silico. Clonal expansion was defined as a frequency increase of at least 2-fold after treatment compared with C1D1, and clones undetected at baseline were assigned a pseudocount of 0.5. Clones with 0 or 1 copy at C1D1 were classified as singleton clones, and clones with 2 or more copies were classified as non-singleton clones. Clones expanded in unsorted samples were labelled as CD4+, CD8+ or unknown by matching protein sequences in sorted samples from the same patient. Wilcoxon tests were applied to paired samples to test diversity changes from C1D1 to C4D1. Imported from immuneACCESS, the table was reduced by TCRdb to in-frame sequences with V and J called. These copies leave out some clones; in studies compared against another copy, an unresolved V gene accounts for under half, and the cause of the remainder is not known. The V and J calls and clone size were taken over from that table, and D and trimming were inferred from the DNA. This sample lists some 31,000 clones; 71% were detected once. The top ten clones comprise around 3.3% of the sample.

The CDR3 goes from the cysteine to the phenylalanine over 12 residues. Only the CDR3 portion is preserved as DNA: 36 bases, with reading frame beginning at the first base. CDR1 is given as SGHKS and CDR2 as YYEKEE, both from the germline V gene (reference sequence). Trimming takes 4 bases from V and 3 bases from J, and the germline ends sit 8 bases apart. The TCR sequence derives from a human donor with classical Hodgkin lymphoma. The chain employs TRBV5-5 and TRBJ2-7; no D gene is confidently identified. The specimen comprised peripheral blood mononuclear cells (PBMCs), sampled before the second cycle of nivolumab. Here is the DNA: TGTGCCAGCAGCCCGAGCCACTACGAGCAGTACTTC. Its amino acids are CASSPSHYEQYF.